The 15 T cell receptor beta chains presented below share a single source sample, sequenced in a study of human T cells and chemical hapten exposure. TCRdb itself ran the RACE reads through MiXCR, one entry per CDR3 protein. The sample records about 80,000 distinct CDR3 sequences, about 14% being singletons. Noted time point: pre-sensitization, week 0. Stated treatment: therapeutic diphenylcyclopropenone sensitization with weekly scalp DPC. This specimen consisted of whole blood, obtained in connection with sensitization to the hapten diphenylcyclopropenone (DPC). All receptors come from a woman aged 50 to 60 with alopecia areata. Some clones in this sample may be carry-over from other donors' samples.

This clonotype has just a few counts. The rearrangement joins TRBV20-1 to TRBJ2-7; TRBD2 matches at 9 bases. Trimming removed 6 bases from V and 5 bases from J; junction bases left unmatched: 11. CDR3 length: 14 amino acids. The germline gives CDR1 DFQATT, CDR2 SNEGSKA (reference sequence). As DNA, the CDR3 is TGCAGTGCCCGGGTCGCGGGAGGGCCTGACGAGCAGTACTTC. Its translation: CSARVAGGPDEQYF.

This clonotype was found many times. The chain recombines TRBV5-1 with TRBJ2-3; D unclear. V shed 0 bases and J shed 1 base, with 6 bases lying between them. The CDR3 contains 14 residues. Germline V gene sequence: CDR1 SGHRS, CDR2 YFSETQ. CDR3 DNA: TGCGCCAGCAGCTTGGGCTTTGGCACAGATACGCAGTATTTT. Its protein is CASSLGFGTDTQYF.

This clonotype came up many times. The chain recombines TRBV4-3 with TRBJ2-6; D gene ambiguous. The CDR3 covers 15 residues. CDR1 is LGHNA, CDR2 YSLEER, per germline. The V and J ends lost 1 base and 2 bases respectively, with 6 bases between them. CDR3 protein: CASSQVLPGANVLTF. CDR3 nucleotide sequence: TGCGCCAGCAGCCAAGTCCTCCCTGGGGCCAACGTCCTGACTTTC.

This clonotype was counted between two and nine times. The chain combines TRBV11-3 with TRBJ2-1, with 9 bases identical to TRBD1. The CDR3 is 15 amino acids. The ends lost 5 bases at V and 10 bases at J; junction bases unmatched: 12. Germline V lookup: CDR1 SGHNT, CDR2 YENEEA. This CDR3 is CASSRTGTGKGEQFF. The CDR3 DNA reads TGTGCCAGCAGCAGGACCGGGACAGGGAAAGGCGAGCAGTTCTTC.

This clonotype was observed a handful of times. The V and J genes are TRBV27 and TRBJ1-1; D is ambiguous. Per the germline V gene, CDR1 is MNHEY and CDR2 is SMNVEV (reference sequence). Trimming took off 6 bases at V and 1 base at J, with 12 bases between the two ends. This CDR3 spans 14 amino acids. CDR3 in DNA: TGTGCCAGCAGGCGGATGGCAGGGAACACTGAAGCTTTCTTT. Protein product: CASRRMAGNTEAFF.

This clonotype was counted between two and nine times. The chain has TRBV20-1 and TRBJ1-1, with D unclear. The germline gives CDR1 DFQATT, CDR2 SNEGSKA (reference sequence). The CDR3 runs to 16 residues. V lost 0 bases and J lost 2, with 16 bases in between. The CDR3 region is CSARDLTKGSNTEAFF. The CDR3 DNA is TGCAGTGCTAGAGACCTTACGAAAGGAAGCAACACTGAAGCTTTCTTT.

This clonotype was counted ten times or more. The rearrangement joins TRBV6-4 to TRBJ1-5; perhaps TRBD1 as D (6 bases). This CDR3 region has 17 residues. Trimming pared 2 bases from V and 4 bases from J, leaving 18 bases between. Germline V gives CDR1 MRHNA, CDR2 SNTAGT. This chain's CDR3 is CASSDPREQGGNQPQHF. Written as DNA, the CDR3 is TGTGCCAGCAGTGACCCTAGAGAACAGGGAGGAAATCAGCCCCAGCATTTT.

This clonotype has only a few counts. This chain links TRBV7-6 with TRBJ2-2, with D possibly matching TRBD2 (6 bases). Between the trimmed V and J ends, which lost 1 base and 1 base, there was a span of 13 bases. Looked up from germline, CDR1 is SGHVS and CDR2 is FNYEAQ. CDR3 length: 17 residues. The CDR3 DNA reads TGTGCCAGCAGCTTAGAGGGACTCACTTTGAACACCGGGGAGCTGTTTTTT. Translated: CASSLEGLTLNTGELFF.

In its sample, this clonotype was seen a few times. The V call is TRBV29-1, the J call TRBJ2-4, with D tentatively TRBD1 (6 bases). CDR3 length: 14 amino acids. CDR1 is SQVTM, CDR2 ANQGSEA, per germline. V lost 6 bases, J lost 11 bases, and 23 bases lay in between. The CDR3 loop is CSVVETSGTPVQYF. In DNA, the CDR3 is TGCAGCGTCGTAGAAACATCCGGGACACCGGTTCAGTACTTC.

This clonotype was seen ten or more times. The J gene is TRBJ2-1, the V gene TRBV20-1; possibly TRBD1 or TRBD2 for D (5 bases each). Germline values: CDR1 DFQATT, CDR2 SNEGSKA (reference sequence). The CDR3 covers 16 residues. With 5 bases removed from V and 3 bases from J, the gap between germline ends came to 20 bases. The CDR3 here is CSADDPRGRDYNEQFF. As DNA, the CDR3 is TGCAGTGCTGACGACCCCCGGGGACGAGACTACAATGAGCAGTTCTTC.

This clonotype has a handful of counts. The chain carries TRBV28 and TRBJ2-7; tentatively, D is TRBD2 (6 bases). Germline values: CDR1 MDHEN, CDR2 SYDVKM. Trimming pared 7 bases from V and 7 bases from J, leaving 11 bases between. The CDR3 spans 11 residues. The CDR3 coding sequence is TGTGCCAGCAAGTTCGGAGGGGAGCAGTACTTC. Protein sequence: CASKFGGEQYF. Variable domain in full (rest from reference TRBV28 and TRBJ2-7): DVKVTQSSRYLVKRTGEKVFLECVQDMDHENMFWYRQDPGLGLRLIYFSYDVKMKEKGDIPEGYSVSREKKERFSLILESASTNQTSMYLCASKFGGEQYFGPGTRLTVT.

In its sample, this clonotype was seen a few times. This rearrangement joins TRBV10-2 to TRBJ2-1; a possible D gene is TRBD2 (5 bases). Germline CDR1 reads WSHSY; CDR2 reads SAAADI. CDR3 size: 15 residues. The V and J ends lost 4 bases and 1 base respectively, with 11 bases between them. The CDR3 sequence is CASSVVSVSYNEQFF. DNA for the CDR3: TGCGCCAGCAGTGTAGTTAGCGTATCCTACAATGAGCAGTTCTTC.

J is TRBJ2-1 and V is TRBV30; tentative D call: TRBD2 (6 bases). The CDR3 runs 10 residues. Trimming took 8 bases from V and 15 from J, leaving 17 bases between them. Looked up from germline, CDR1 is GTSNPN and CDR2 is SVGIG (reference sequence). CDR3 in amino acids: CALASGRPFF. CDR3 nucleotide sequence: TGTGCCCTGGCGTCCGGGAGACCGTTCTTC.

The chain employs TRBV5-5 and TRBJ2-1; 7 bases line up with TRBD2. V shed 4 bases and J 6 bases; nucleotides not matched to a gene: 10. The CDR3 contains 15 residues. Looked up from germline, CDR1 is SGHKS and CDR2 is YYEKEE (reference sequence). CDR3 sequence: CASSRHTREGNEQFF. CDR3 sequence (DNA): TGTGCCAGCAGCCGACATACCAGGGAGGGCAATGAGCAGTTCTTC.

The rearrangement joins TRBV6-2 or TRBV6-3 to TRBJ2-3, with 13 bases aligning to TRBD2. The CDR3 sequence is 16 residues long. The junction had 6 bases not matched to a gene; V was cut back by 5 bases and J by 4 bases. CDR1 is MNHEY, CDR2 SVGEGT, per germline. The CDR3 is CASSRPTSGRADTQYF. DNA for the CDR3: TGTGCCAGCAGTAGGCCAACTAGCGGGAGGGCAGATACGCAGTATTTT.